The 22 T cell receptor beta chains below all came from one sample that was sequenced in a study of OX40 agonist ivuxolimab in advanced cancers. TCRdb's table, derived via immunoSEQ multiplex PCR, lists solely in-frame clones and lacks some. The table has some 70,000 clones, roughly 92% seen once; the top ten hold 2% to 2.5%. The sequenced sample was CD4+ or CD8+ T cells sorted from blood, obtained in a trial of the OX40 agonist ivuxolimab. The receptor set was obtained from an adult with an advanced solid tumor such as melanoma, head and neck, liver or kidney cancer.

The chain joins TRBV7-3 to TRBJ2-1; TRBD2 matches at 7 bases. V was clipped by 6 bases and J by 5 bases; unmatched bases: 10. CDR1 is SGHTA, CDR2 FQGTGA, per germline. The CDR3 length is 15 residues. The CDR3 region is CASSPRPGGHNEQFF. CDR3 coding DNA: TGTGCCAGCAGTCCCAGGCCGGGGGGACACAATGAGCAGTTCTTC.

This clone was counted a few times. The chain couples TRBV28 to TRBJ2-1; D may be TRBD1 or TRBD2 (5 bases each). V shed 6 bases and J shed 3 bases, with 12 bases lying between them. Germline CDR1 MDHEN, CDR2 SYDVKM. The CDR3 length is 14 residues. CDR3 in DNA: TGTGCCAGCAGCTACGGGACCCACTACAATGAGCAGTTCTTC. Its protein product is CASSYGTHYNEQFF.

This chain uses TRBV5-4 with TRBJ1-1; D possibly corresponds to TRBD1 (6 bases). This CDR3 is built from 16 residues. Deletions cut 4 bases from V and 1 base from J, with 17 bases between. Germline CDR1 SGHNT, CDR2 YYREEE (reference sequence). CDR3 region: CASSTNYGQSNTEAFF. DNA for the CDR3: TGTGCCAGCAGCACCAACTACGGACAGTCGAACACTGAAGCTTTCTTT.

For the CDR3, the DNA is TGTGCCATCAGGGGCACCGGGGAGCTGTTTTTT. Encoded protein: CAIRGTGELFF. The genes are TRBV10-3 and TRBJ2-2; D is ambiguous. This CDR3 is 11 amino acids long. V gave up 6 bases and J gave up 4 bases, with 3 bases separating them. Germline CDR1 is ENHRY and CDR2 is SYGVKD.

This clone occurred once. The chain joins TRBV6-6 to TRBJ1-6; possibly TRBD1 for D (5 bases). In germline, CDR1 is MNHNY, CDR2 SVGAGI (reference sequence). The CDR3 runs to 15 residues. The germline V and J ends were trimmed by 7 bases and 9 bases, with 19 bases remaining between them. CDR3 amino acids: CASTPRGVLGSPLHF. CDR3 coding DNA: TGTGCCAGCACCCCCCGGGGGGTTCTTGGTTCACCCCTCCACTTT.

CDR3 in DNA: TGTGCCAGTAGTATTCTGGAAAATCAGCCCCAGCATTTT. Translating gives CASSILENQPQHF. The chain recombines TRBV19 with TRBJ1-5; no reliable D call. V gave up 3 bases and J gave up 4 bases, with 7 bases separating them. CDR3 size: 13 residues. Per the germline V gene, CDR1 is LNHDA and CDR2 is SQIVND (reference sequence).

This chain joins TRBV14 and TRBJ2-1; possibly TRBD2 for D (7 bases). CDR3 length equals 15 residues. The germline V gene has CDR1 SGHDN and CDR2 FVKESK. Trimming took off 4 bases at V and 2 bases at J, with 12 bases between the two ends. CDR3 bases: TGTGCCAGCAGCCGGGAGGGGGGGGCCTACAATGAGCAGTTCTTC. Its translation is CASSREGGAYNEQFF.

The V and J genes are TRBV28 and TRBJ1-3, with D perhaps TRBD1 (5 bases). Germline CDR1 and CDR2: MDHEN and SYDVKM. V gave up 3 bases and J gave up 2 bases, with 11 bases separating them. The CDR3 spans 15 residues. The CDR3 loop reads CASSLTDPAGNTIYF. The CDR3 DNA reads as TGTGCCAGCAGTTTGACAGATCCGGCTGGAAACACCATATATTTT. The variable domain in full, completed from reference TRBV28 and TRBJ1-3, reads DVKVTQSSRYLVKRTGEKVFLECVQDMDHENMFWYRQDPGLGLRLIYFSYDVKMKEKGDIPEGYSVSREKKERFSLILESASTNQTSMYLCASSLTDPAGNTIYFGEGSWLTVV.

This sequence joins TRBV4-1 and TRBJ2-7, with 7 bases lining up with TRBD1. Germline V CDR1 and CDR2: MGHRA, YSYEKL. The J segment lost 1 base and the V segment lost 4 bases, leaving 7 bases of the junction unmatched. The CDR3 is 15 amino acids. Here the CDR3 DNA reads TGCGCCAGCAGCCGAACAACAGGGGAGTCCTACGAGCAGTACTTC. This gives the protein CASSRTTGESYEQYF.

V and J are TRBV5-4 and TRBJ1-6, with a tentative D call TRBD1 (5 bases). Germline lookup yields CDR1 SGHNT and CDR2 YYREEE (reference sequence). CDR3 length equals 16 residues. V was shortened by 0 bases and J by 9 bases, with 16 bases between the two germline ends. The CDR3 spells CASSLDGAATGSPLHF. In nucleotides, the CDR3 is TGTGCCAGCAGCTTGGATGGGGCAGCAACCGGTTCACCCCTCCACTTT.

This chain uses TRBV21-1 with TRBJ2-4; TRBD1 was called by the table and not checked on the DNA. TRBV21-1 has pseudogene status. This CDR3 has 22 residues. The CDR3 loop reads CASSKDTPHIQGATFPKNIQYF. The CDR3 DNA sequence: TGTGCCAGCAGCAAAGATACGCCCCATATACAGGGGGCTACCTTTCCCAAAAACATTCAGTACTTC.

The rearrangement uses TRBV9 and TRBJ2-5; D tentatively fits TRBD1 or TRBD2 (6 bases each). Germline V gives CDR1 SGDLS, CDR2 YYNGEE. Trimming removed 0 bases from V and 4 bases from J, with 7 bases in between. There are 13 residues in the CDR3. The CDR3 nucleotides are TGTGCCAGCAGCGTAGAGGGGGGAGAGACCCAGTACTTC. It yields the protein CASSVEGGETQYF. Filled out from reference TRBV9 and TRBJ2-5, the complete variable domain reads DSGVTQTPKHLITATGQRVTLRCSPRSGDLSVYWYQQSLDQGLQFLIQYYNGEERAKGNILERFSAQQFPDLHSELNLSSLELGDSALYFCASSVEGGETQYFGPGTRLLVL.

Comment on this clone: The identical CDR3 is also encoded by other nucleotide sequences in the sample. The chain has TRBV18 and TRBJ1-1; D ambiguous. The CDR3 loop spans 14 amino acids. The V gene lost 4 bases and the J gene lost 1 base, with 10 bases spanning the gap. Germline V gene sequence: CDR1 KGHSH, CDR2 LQKENI. CDR3 DNA sequence: TGTGCCAGCTCACTCTCTGGTCCGAACACTGAAGCTTTCTTT. Protein sequence: CASSLSGPNTEAFF.

The chain links TRBV6-6 to TRBJ2-1; D is ambiguous. Germline V CDR1 and CDR2: MNHNY, SVGAGI (reference sequence). The CDR3 loop spans 13 amino acids. V lost 5 bases and J lost 7, with 12 bases in between. CDR3 residues: CASSTIGWNEQFF. Here the CDR3 DNA reads TGTGCCAGCAGTACCATTGGGTGGAATGAGCAGTTCTTC.

The genes are TRBV5-4 and TRBJ2-1, with D unclear. CDR1 is SGHNT, CDR2 YYREEE, per germline (reference sequence). Trimming removed 5 bases from V and 6 bases from J, with 12 bases in between. CDR3 size: 13 residues. CDR3: CASSHPQSNEQFF. The DNA of the CDR3 is TGTGCCAGCAGTCACCCTCAAAGCAATGAGCAGTTCTTC.

The chain is built from TRBV11-3 and TRBJ2-7; D is ambiguous. V was shortened by 6 bases and J by 5 bases, with 8 bases between the two germline ends. The germline gives CDR1 SGHNT, CDR2 YENEEA. The CDR3 length is 11 residues. Here the CDR3 reads CASSFVDEQYF. In DNA form, the CDR3 reads TGTGCCAGCAGTTTCGTGGACGAGCAGTACTTC.

The chain uses TRBV10-3 and TRBJ1-1; 7 positions agree with TRBD1. V dropped 4 bases and J dropped 7; count of bases not matched to a gene: 9. Germline V lookup: CDR1 ENHRY, CDR2 SYGVKD. This CDR3 is built from 14 residues. As DNA, the CDR3 is TGTGCCATCAGTGGACAGGGAGTCGGGGGTGAAGCTTTCTTT. Protein sequence: CAISGQGVGGEAFF.

V is TRBV7-2 and J is TRBJ2-7; D may be TRBD1 (5 bases). V was pared by 4 bases and J by 0 bases, with 19 bases between. The CDR3 sequence is 17 residues long. Germline lookup yields CDR1 SGHTA and CDR2 FQGNSA. The CDR3 is CASSSDTQLQSSYEQYF. The CDR3 region has the DNA TGTGCCAGCAGCTCGGACACACAACTCCAAAGCTCCTACGAGCAGTACTTC. Complete variable domain (other parts from reference TRBV7-2 and TRBJ2-7): GAGVSQSPSNKVTEKGKDVELRCDPISGHTALYWYRQSLGQGLEFLIYFQGNSAPDKSGLPSDRFSAERTGGSVSTLTIQRTQQEDSAVYLCASSSDTQLQSSYEQYFGPGTRLTVT.

The V and J genes are TRBV29-1 and TRBJ1-1; D is unresolved. The CDR3 has 13 residues. V was pared by 4 bases and J by 0 bases, with 9 bases between. Germline loops: CDR1 SQVTM, CDR2 ANQGSEA. The CDR3 here is CSVGLSMNTEAFF. The CDR3 nucleotides are TGCAGCGTTGGCCTCTCCATGAACACTGAAGCTTTCTTT.

The V call is TRBV7-3, the J call TRBJ2-2, with TRBD1 matching over 9 bases. CDR1 SGHTA and CDR2 FQGTGA come from the germline V gene. Trimming took 6 bases from V and 1 from J; bases not matched to a gene: 6. The CDR3 contains 16 residues. As DNA, the CDR3 is TGTGCCAGCAGACCCCAGGGACAGGGGAACACCGGGGAGCTGTTTTTT. This codes for CASRPQGQGNTGELFF.

As to this clone: Additional DNA sequences in this sample encode the identical CDR3. The chain combines TRBV4-2 with TRBJ2-3; D is possibly TRBD2 (6 bases). The germline gives CDR1 LGHNA, CDR2 YNFKEQ. V lost 1 base and J 3 bases, leaving 11 bases between the germline ends. The CDR3 has 15 residues. The CDR3 DNA reads as TGTGCCAGCAGCCAAGCTCTGGGGGGTACAGATACGCAGTATTTT. This encodes CASSQALGGTDTQYF.

The chain joins TRBV15 to TRBJ1-2; 11 nucleotides match TRBD1. The length of the CDR3 is 14 residues. The trim removed 0 bases at V and 8 bases at J, leaving 2 bases unmatched. Germline V CDR1 and CDR2: LNHNV, YYDKDF (reference sequence). The CDR3: CATSRDRTGGGYTF. The CDR3, as DNA: TGTGCCACCAGCAGAGATAGGACAGGGGGCGGCTACACCTTC.